The 28 T cell receptor beta chains below come from one sample, sequenced in a study of CD8 T cells in Susac syndrome. A quantity of about 0.45 to 1 ug RNA underwent reverse transcription using random hexamers. TCRdb passed the immunoSEQ multiplex PCR reads through MiXCR, listing each CDR3 protein once. The sample lists about 280,000 distinct CDR3 sequences, 70% to 90% seen once, with over 0.1% in the top ten. The source material was CD8+ T cells from PBMCs. These receptors originate from a human donor with multiple sclerosis.

The rearrangement links TRBV27 to TRBJ2-1; a possible D gene is TRBD2 (5 bases). The germline V and J ends were trimmed by 4 bases and 1 base, with 14 bases remaining between them. This CDR3 comprises 16 residues. Germline loops: CDR1 MNHEY, CDR2 SMNVEV (reference sequence). In nucleotides, the CDR3 is TGTGCCAGCAGTTCCCCGCGGGCCCCGTCCTACAATGAGCAGTTCTTC. Protein product: CASSSPRAPSYNEQFF.

The chain couples TRBV7-9 to TRBJ2-6, with D tentatively TRBD2 (6 bases). The CDR3 is made up of 18 amino acids. Germline CDR1 is SEHNR and CDR2 is FQNEAQ (reference sequence). V dropped 4 bases and J dropped 0 bases, with 16 bases sitting between them. Here the CDR3 reads CASSSPKGGSSGANVLTF. For the CDR3, the DNA is TGTGCCAGCAGCTCCCCAAAGGGAGGCAGCTCTGGGGCCAACGTCCTGACTTTC.

CDR3 nucleotides: TGCAGCGTTACTAGCGGGAGGACCCGTCCCGGGGAGCTGTTTTTT. This gives the protein CSVTSGRTRPGELFF. The gene calls are TRBV29-1 and TRBJ2-2; 12 nucleotides align to TRBD2. Germline V CDR1 and CDR2: SQVTM, ANQGSEA. The V segment lost 5 bases and the J segment 6 bases; nucleotides outside the gene matches: 7. There are 15 residues in the CDR3.

The chain has TRBV29-1 and TRBJ2-5; TRBD1 or TRBD2 may be the D gene (5 bases each). This CDR3 region has 13 residues. Germline V gene sequence: CDR1 SQVTM, CDR2 ANQGSEA. Trimming removed 1 base at V and 5 bases at J, with 11 bases between. This CDR3 is CSVEGGSSETQYF. CDR3 coding DNA: TGCAGCGTTGAAGGGGGGTCCTCCGAGACCCAGTACTTC.

V is TRBV12-3 or TRBV12-4 and J is TRBJ2-1; 11 nucleotides match TRBD2. The CDR3 contains 15 residues. J lost 4 bases, V lost 7 bases, and 6 bases had no gene match. CDR3 region: CASTLSSGGYNEQFF. The CDR3, as DNA: TGTGCCAGCACCCTCTCTAGCGGGGGGTACAATGAGCAGTTCTTC.

The rearrangement uses TRBV9 and TRBJ1-6, with D possibly TRBD1 on 6 matching bases. CDR1 SGDLS and CDR2 YYNGEE come from the germline V gene. The CDR3 covers 14 residues. The V gene lost 4 bases and the J gene lost 6 bases, with 11 bases spanning the gap. CDR3 DNA: TGTGCCAGCAGCTTCCGGGACATTAATTCACCCCTCCACTTT. The encoded protein is CASSFRDINSPLHF. Together with reference TRBV9 and TRBJ1-6, the CDR3 gives the full variable domain: DSGVTQTPKHLITATGQRVTLRCSPRSGDLSVYWYQQSLDQGLQFLIQYYNGEERAKGNILERFSAQQFPDLHSELNLSSLELGDSALYFCASSFRDINSPLHFGNGTRLTVT.

The V gene is TRBV12-3 or TRBV12-4, the J gene TRBJ2-7, with 8 bases aligning to TRBD1. The CDR3 covers 15 residues. The junction had 5 bases not matched to a gene; V was cut back by 4 bases and J by 0 bases. CDR3 DNA: TGTGCCAGCAGTTGGGGGACAGGAGCCTCCTACGAGCAGTACTTC. It is translated as CASSWGTGASYEQYF.

In this sample, this clonotype turned up a few times. V usage is TRBV9 and J usage is TRBJ2-7; TRBD2 agrees at 9 bases. Germline V gene sequence: CDR1 SGDLS, CDR2 YYNGEE. This CDR3 comprises 14 residues. V lost 2 bases to trimming and J lost 3 bases; unmatched junction nucleotides: 3. The CDR3 region is CASSVGSGSYEQYF. The CDR3 nucleotides read TGTGCCAGCAGCGTGGGTAGCGGGAGCTACGAGCAGTACTTC.

The chain carries TRBV27 and TRBJ2-1, with D unclear. V was pared by 4 bases and J by 10 bases, with 8 bases between. The CDR3 loop spans 11 amino acids. The V gene's germline CDR1 is MNHEY and CDR2 SMNVEV (reference sequence). In DNA, the CDR3 is TGTGCCAGCAGTTACTCGCGAGAGCAGTTCTTC. As protein: CASSYSREQFF.

The chain joins TRBV28 to TRBJ1-2; no definite D call. Germline V gene data show CDR1 as MDHEN and CDR2 as SYDVKM. This CDR3 is 14 amino acids long. The germline V and J ends were trimmed by 3 bases and 0 bases, with 8 bases remaining between them. DNA of the CDR3: TGTGCCAGCAGTTTCCCAGACCCTAACTATGGCTACACCTTC. Protein product: CASSFPDPNYGYTF.

This chain connects TRBV20-1 to TRBJ2-7; maybe TRBD2 (6 bases). Looked up from germline, CDR1 is DFQATT and CDR2 is SNEGSKA (reference sequence). There are 14 residues in the CDR3. Trimming shortened V by 2 bases and J by 4 bases, and 15 bases separated the two germline ends. In nucleotides, the CDR3 is TGCAGTGCTAGAATGCTGAGCGGGCCATACGAGCAGTACTTC. It translates to CSARMLSGPYEQYF.

DNA for the CDR3: TGTGCCAGCCAAAGGACGCGCGGTGCTAGGAGCGAGCAGTACTTC. Residues: CASQRTRGARSEQYF. V and J are TRBV11-2 and TRBJ2-7, with D hard to call. CDR3 length: 15 residues. Germline lookup yields CDR1 SGHAT and CDR2 FQNNGV. The V and J ends lost 8 bases and 6 bases respectively, with 23 bases between them.

The rearrangement links TRBV30 to TRBJ2-7; no clear D gene. CDR3 length: 12 amino acids. Germline V CDR1 and CDR2: GTSNPN, SVGIG (reference sequence). V shed 3 bases and J shed 2 bases, with 8 bases lying between them. This CDR3 is CAWRAGAYEQYF. In DNA, the CDR3 is TGTGCCTGGAGGGCAGGAGCCTACGAGCAGTACTTC.

The chain recombines TRBV18 with TRBJ1-1; 8 bases align to TRBD1. From germline, CDR1 is KGHSH and CDR2 LQKENI. The CDR3 runs to 17 residues. V dropped 6 bases and J dropped 3; count of bases not matched to a gene: 15. The CDR3 is CASSPTKGQGLDTEAFF. The CDR3 DNA is TGTGCCAGCTCGCCCACAAAAGGACAGGGTTTGGACACTGAAGCTTTCTTT. The variable domain in full, completed from reference TRBV18 and TRBJ1-1, reads NAGVMQNPRHLVRRRGQEARLRCSPMKGHSHVYWYRQLPEEGLKFMVYLQKENIIDESGMPKERFSAEFPKEGPSILRIQQVVRGDSAAYFCASSPTKGQGLDTEAFFGQGTRLTVV.

The CDR3, as DNA: TGTGCCAGCAGCGTCTCTAGCGGGAGTACTTACGAGCAGTACTTC. This translates into CASSVSSGSTYEQYF. This chain uses TRBV11-2 with TRBJ2-7; 10 nucleotides match TRBD2. The CDR3 totals 15 residues. The germline V gene encodes CDR1 SGHAT and CDR2 FQNNGV. Losses at the gene ends were 5 bases for V and 4 bases for J; bases not matched to a gene: 8.

The rearrangement joins TRBV20-1 to TRBJ2-1; the match to TRBD2 covers 8 bases. Per the germline V gene, CDR1 is DFQATT and CDR2 is SNEGSKA (reference sequence). The CDR3 spans 17 residues. J was trimmed by 2 bases and V by 0 bases; bases with no gene match: 9. This chain's CDR3 is CSARDGLAVDAYNEQFF. In DNA, the CDR3 is TGCAGTGCTAGAGATGGACTAGCCGTAGACGCCTACAATGAGCAGTTCTTC.

CDR3 in amino acids: CASSARDRGDHTEAFF. The CDR3 nucleotides are TGTGCCAGCAGTGCCCGGGACAGGGGAGATCATACTGAAGCTTTCTTT. V is TRBV2 and J is TRBJ1-1; 10 nucleotides line up with TRBD1. The CDR3 loop spans 16 amino acids. Germline V gene lookup returns CDR1 SNHLY and CDR2 FYNNEI. Trimming removed 4 bases from V and 5 bases from J; junction bases left unmatched: 10. The variable domain in full, with the rest retrieved from reference TRBV2 and TRBJ1-1, is EPEVTQTPSHQVTQMGQEVILRCVPISNHLYFYWYRQILGQKVEFLVSFYNNEISEKSEIFDDQFSVERPDGSNFTLKIRSTKLEDSAMYFCASSARDRGDHTEAFFGQGTRLTVV.

Written as DNA, the CDR3 is TGTGCCATGGCCCAGCGGGAGGTTAATGAGCAGTTCTTC. Protein sequence: CAMAQREVNEQFF. The V and J genes are TRBV5-4 and TRBJ2-1; 9 nucleotides line up with TRBD2. The germline gives CDR1 SGHNT, CDR2 YYREEE (reference sequence). With 9 bases clipped from V and 7 bases from J, the junction kept 8 bases outside the gene matches. CDR3 length: 13 amino acids.

The chain carries TRBV5-1 and TRBJ2-7, with TRBD1 matching 8 bases. The V gene's germline CDR1 is SGHRS and CDR2 YFSETQ. This CDR3 region has 14 residues. J lost 4 bases, V lost 1 base, and 4 bases had no gene match. This CDR3 reads CASSLRTGFYEQYF. CDR3 bases: TGCGCCAGCAGCTTGAGGACAGGGTTTTACGAGCAGTACTTC.

The chain uses TRBV6-5 and TRBJ1-1; D is possibly TRBD1 (5 bases). The CDR3 spans 13 residues. Germline CDR1 and CDR2: MNHEY and SVGAGI. V was pared by 7 bases and J by 1 base, with 10 bases between. CDR3 nucleotide sequence: TGTGCCAGCATTCCGGGGCCGAACACTGAAGCTTTCTTT. Translated: CASIPGPNTEAFF.

This chain links TRBV4-2 with TRBJ2-1, with D hard to call. Looked up from germline, CDR1 is LGHNA and CDR2 is YNFKEQ. The CDR3 loop spans 14 amino acids. Trimming removed 3 bases from V and 5 bases from J, with 11 bases in between. The CDR3 coding sequence is TGTGCCAGCAGCCAGTCCCTAGGGCACAATGAGCAGTTCTTC. It encodes CASSQSLGHNEQFF.

The genes are TRBV5-4 and TRBJ2-1, with 13 nucleotides matching TRBD2. The germline gives CDR1 SGHNT, CDR2 YYREEE (reference sequence). The CDR3 length is 15 residues. The J segment lost 8 bases and the V segment lost 9 bases, leaving 11 bases of the junction unmatched. The CDR3: CATSLAGGPGYEQFF. The CDR3 DNA follows: TGTGCCACATCACTAGCGGGAGGGCCCGGGTATGAGCAGTTCTTC.

Written as DNA, the CDR3 is TGTGCCAGCAGCCGGGACGGCTCCTACGAGCAGTACTTC. It codes for CASSRDGSYEQYF. The chain employs TRBV28 and TRBJ2-7; TRBD1 or TRBD2 may be the D gene (5 bases each). CDR1 is MDHEN and CDR2 is SYDVKM in the germline V gene. V was cut by 6 bases and J by 0 bases, with 9 bases left in between. The CDR3 has 13 amino acids.

This clonotype was observed a single time. The chain couples TRBV27 to TRBJ2-7; D remains ambiguous. The germline V gene has CDR1 MNHEY and CDR2 SMNVEV (reference sequence). There are 12 residues in the CDR3. Trimming pared 8 bases from V and 3 bases from J, leaving 11 bases between. The CDR3 region is CASGGDRYEQYF. CDR3 sequence (DNA): TGTGCCAGCGGTGGAGACCGCTACGAGCAGTACTTC.

This clonotype was seen a few times. One junction end does not reproduce the germline sequence, and a read error may be involved. This chain connects TRBV29-1 to TRBJ2-3, with D tentatively TRBD2 (6 bases). The CDR3 contains 14 residues. Per the germline V gene, CDR1 is SQVTM and CDR2 is ANQGSEA. The chain's CDR3 is CSVELVREANTQYF. The DNA of the CDR3 is TGCAGTGTTGAATTAGTCAGGGAGGCCAATACGCAGTATTTT.

V usage is TRBV7-9 and J usage is TRBJ1-2, with D possibly matching TRBD1 (6 bases). Trimming removed 5 bases at V and 4 bases at J, with 17 bases between. Germline loops: CDR1 SEHNR, CDR2 FQNEAQ (reference sequence). The CDR3 extends over 15 amino acids. The chain's CDR3 is CASSPRDILVYGYTF. DNA of the CDR3: TGTGCCAGCAGCCCCCGGGACATTCTCGTCTATGGCTACACCTTC.

The J gene is TRBJ2-7, the V gene TRBV27; 8 bases map to TRBD2. Germline CDR1 MNHEY, CDR2 SMNVEV (reference sequence). V shed 8 bases and J 7 bases; nucleotides not matched to a gene: 13. The CDR3 spans 14 residues. The CDR3 nucleotides are TGTGCCAGCTTATCTCGGGGGGGGGCGCGAGAGCAGTACTTC. Translated: CASLSRGGAREQYF.

This chain links TRBV20-1 with TRBJ2-7; 8 bases agree with TRBD2. The ends lost 0 bases at V and 0 bases at J; junction bases unmatched: 7. Germline V gene sequence: CDR1 DFQATT, CDR2 SNEGSKA (reference sequence). The CDR3 totals 16 residues. The CDR3 bases are TGCAGTGCTAGAGATCTTGAAGCGGGAGACTCCTACGAGCAGTACTTC. Translation gives CSARDLEAGDSYEQYF.